This TCR beta chain was sequenced in a study of T cell responses to AZD1222 COVID-19 vaccine. Study results and caveats: Females made up more of the donors, who were largely white British, and clonal diversity may have come out too low.

The assay was immunoSEQ multiplex PCR, and TCRdb's table has in-frame clones only and misses some. The repertoire includes roughly 100,000 clones, around 83% of them detected once, and approximately 5% sits in the top ten. Worth noting for this clone: No antigen is known for it.

Germline V gene data show CDR1 as MNHEY and CDR2 as SVGAGI. There are 14 residues in the CDR3. V was pared by 10 bases and J by 3 bases, with 6 bases of the junction left unmatched. The receptor's source is an adult in good health. The chain employs TRBV6-5 and TRBJ2-1; 10 bases match TRBD1. The input for sequencing was peripheral blood, taken on day 0 of AZD1222 vaccination. CDR3 nucleotides: TGTGCCACCCATAGGGACAGGGGCTACAATGAGCAGTTCTTC. Translation: CATHRDRGYNEQFF.